This T cell receptor beta chain was identified during a study of shared clonotypes between healthy human individuals (dated by TCRdb to 2018 to 2020). About the full investigation: A few men and a couple of women, aged 18 to 49 years, made up the cohort. For each donor, CD4 naive and CD4 memory were each given three plates, CD8 naive was given two plates, and CD8 memory was given one plate. To estimate repertoire size and how much clonotype sharing occurs between individuals, the study deeply sequenced the blood TCR repertoires of 5 or 6 healthy adults. To increase sequencing depth and limit assay-specific biases, TCR repertoire library preparation and sequencing were carried out by different laboratories using diverse techniques. Between about 0.9 and 10 billion PBMCs per donor were obtained by leukapheresis.

Sequences ENHRY (CDR1) and SYGVKD (CDR2) are obtained from the germline V gene. Relative to germline, V is 0 bases shorter and J is 2 bases shorter, with 8 bases between their ends. The CDR3 numbers 15 residues from cysteine through phenylalanine. Of the read, only the CDR3 DNA is kept; its 45 bases are in frame from base 1. TCR CDR3 regions were amplified from genomic DNA by multiplex PCR using the deep immunoSEQ assay. For each cell subset, the extracted genomic DNA was distributed evenly across all wells of several immunoSEQ 96-well plates, and each plate served as one replicate. For sorted subsets, each replicate PCR was loaded with approximately 190 ng genomic DNA, equivalent to about 30,000 T cell genomes. The purified libraries were quantified using a Qubit 3.0 fluorometer, sized with a Bioanalyzer 2100, and then quantified again using the KAPA Library Quantification kit. A separate single-read 150-cycle Illumina NextSeq 550 flow cell was used to sequence each immunoSEQ 96-well plate. Under the source paper's analysis protocol: Because the immunoSEQ output included only junctional sequences and no quality scores, the filtering could not be the same as the filtering used for full-length reads. To assign V/J genes and CDR3, sequences were annotated against IMGT germline references using PyIR, a Python wrapper for IgBLAST v1.9. Any read was removed if the V/J assignment was weak (E-value above 1e-6), the CDR3 was missing, or the read contained stop codons, out-of-frame junctions, or ambiguous translated residues. A V3J clonotype was defined by an identical inferred V gene, J gene, and CDR3 amino acid sequence. To compute the percentage overlap between repertoires, the number of shared unique clonotypes was divided by the size of the smaller repertoire. Three approaches were used to assess repertoire richness: RTK rarefaction, the Chao1 estimator, and Recon v2.1 estimates of unobserved clonotypes. OLGA was used to compute generation probabilities for all TCRbeta clonotypes that the gDNA method yielded from a handful of donors. This immuneACCESS table, as held by TCRdb, lists in-frame sequences with V and J called but not all clones. Of the missing ones, under half trace to an unresolved V gene in checked studies; the others have no known cause. The V and J calls and clone size come from that table; D and trimming were worked out from the DNA. Counted in this sample were roughly 850,000 clones; just over 95% of them appeared once. Less than 0.25% of the sample comes from the top ten.

CD8 naive samples were CD45RO-negative cells positively selected for CCR7, giving a CD45RA+CCR7+ population that excluded TemRA cells. Healthy HIV-negative adults with no recently reported acute infections or vaccinations were included as donors. Only Caucasian adults living in Nashville, Tennessee, USA were represented among the donors. After blood collection by leukapheresis, PBMCs were isolated using Ficoll-Histopaque density gradient centrifugation and then cryopreserved in the vapor phase of liquid nitrogen. Purity and quantity of every magnetically sorted T cell population were checked by analytical flow cytometry. Genomic DNA was isolated from each sorted fraction and quantified by UV absorbance on a Nanodrop 2000c. About this clone itself: The target of this receptor is not known. The sample holds no much larger clone one base away, and base qualities are not on file.

Findings and caveats that apply to the study as a whole: Pairwise subsampling led to the expectation that sequencing depth would affect the degree of clonotype sharing among donors. Naive subsets generally had larger estimated clonotype richness than memory subsets. The genetic and exposure-history diversity represented was limited by the small number of donors. Incomplete sequencing was indicated by rarefaction of sorted-subset datasets, despite the large sequencing depth. Compared with non-shared clonotypes, the clonotypes found in all four sorted-subset donors had higher generation probabilities. When a handful of donors were compared, the shared fraction of clonotypes was about 5.2% for naive CD4, 3.5% for naive CD8, roughly 2.5% for memory CD4, and roughly 0.43% for memory CD8. Sampling was restricted to blood, and TCR repertoires in tissue are likely to differ from TCR repertoires in blood.

This receptor chain uses TRBV10-3 and TRBJ1-3, with no D gene named confidently. This sequence was found in a man between 25 and 39 years old in good health. Sequenced material: naive CD8+ T cells sorted from blood. The meaning of the sample's cell subset or site label: CD45RA+CCR7+. DNA sequence: TGTGCCATCAGTGAGTCGAGGGCCCCTGGAAACACCATATATTTT. The translation is CAISESRAPGNTIYF.